A single sample gave rise to the 20 T cell receptor beta chains below, sequenced in a study of T cell repertoires in cytomegalovirus infection. TCRdb fed the reads into MiXCR, producing one record per CDR3 protein. Among some 350,000 distinct CDR3 sequences, just under 30% were seen once, and the ten largest hold around 20%. No antigens are known for them. The source material was cultured PBMCs, sampled from culture after CMV antigen stimulation. The receptors derive from a human donor in good health (CMV status not recorded). Some clones in this sample may be carry-over from other donors' samples.

This chain connects TRBV20-1 to TRBJ2-3, with 10 positions matching TRBD2. V shed 0 bases and J 1 base; nucleotides not matched to a gene: 1. The germline V gene has CDR1 DFQATT and CDR2 SNEGSKA (reference sequence). CDR3 length: 15 amino acids. The CDR3 DNA reads TGCAGTGCTAGAGATACTAGCGGGGGCACAGATACGCAGTATTTT. It encodes CSARDTSGGTDTQYF.

The chain is built from TRBV9 and TRBJ1-2, with 9 positions matching TRBD1. The germline V gene encodes CDR1 SGDLS and CDR2 YYNGEE. The CDR3 consists of 14 residues. The trim removed 0 bases at V and 5 bases at J, leaving 2 bases unmatched. CDR3 residues: CASSVEGTGYGYTF. The DNA for the CDR3 is TGTGCCAGCAGCGTAGAAGGGACAGGGTATGGCTACACCTTC.

This chain joins TRBV7-6 and TRBJ2-1; 7 nucleotides agree with TRBD2. Germline trimming cut 5 bases from V and 9 bases from J; bases unmatched to any gene: 13. CDR1 is SGHVS, CDR2 FNYEAQ, per germline. This CDR3 comprises 15 residues. The CDR3 region has the DNA TGTGCCAGCAGCATGGGGGGAGGGGCCGGTGGTGAGCAGTTCTTC. It specifies CASSMGGGAGGEQFF.

This clonotype occurred a few times. This sequence joins TRBV10-2 and TRBJ2-2; 7 nucleotides line up with TRBD2. The CDR3 contains 15 residues. V trimming: 4 bases; J trimming: 1 base; junction bases outside the gene matches: 3. Germline V gene lookup returns CDR1 WSHSY and CDR2 SAAADI. For the CDR3, the DNA is TGCGCCAGCAGTGCCTGGGGGGGGAACACCGGGGAGCTGTTTTTT. Protein product: CASSAWGGNTGELFF.

This clonotype was observed a handful of times. The V gene is TRBV7-8, the J gene TRBJ2-2; either TRBD1 or TRBD2 may supply D (5 bases each). Trimming took 6 bases from V and 3 from J, leaving 11 bases between them. Germline CDR1 SGHVS, CDR2 FQNEAQ. The length of the CDR3 is 14 residues. Here the CDR3 reads CASRPSGHTGELFF. CDR3 nucleotides: TGTGCCAGCAGACCCTCGGGGCACACCGGGGAGCTGTTTTTT.

This rearrangement joins TRBV7-3 to TRBJ1-1; 8 nucleotides agree with TRBD1. Looked up from germline, CDR1 is SGHTA and CDR2 is FQGTGA. Trimming removed 1 base from V and 1 base from J; junction bases left unmatched: 2. The CDR3 spans 15 residues. The CDR3 protein is CASSLIRGQNTEAFF. Written as DNA, the CDR3 is TGTGCCAGCAGCTTAATCAGGGGGCAGAACACTGAAGCTTTCTTT.

This sequence joins TRBV11-2 and TRBJ2-7; no clear D. Trimming took 1 base from V and 0 from J, leaving 7 bases between them. There are 14 residues in the CDR3. Germline lookup yields CDR1 SGHAT and CDR2 FQNNGV. The CDR3 region is CASSLGILSYEQYF. CDR3 DNA sequence: TGTGCCAGCAGCTTAGGTATACTCTCCTACGAGCAGTACTTC. Based on the CDR3 plus reference TRBV11-2 and TRBJ2-7, the full variable domain is EAGVAQSPRYKIIEKRQSVAFWCNPISGHATLYWYQQILGQGPKLLIQFQNNGVVDDSQLPKDRFSAERLKGVDSTLKIQPAKLEDSAVYLCASSLGILSYEQYFGPGTRLTVT.

The CDR3: CSVQGGRTEAFF. The CDR3, as DNA: TGCAGCGTTCAAGGCGGGAGAACTGAAGCTTTCTTT. The rearrangement joins TRBV29-1 to TRBJ1-1, with D unclear. The germline gives CDR1 SQVTM, CDR2 ANQGSEA. This CDR3 spans 12 amino acids. V gave up 5 bases and J gave up 5 bases, with 12 bases separating them.

This chain joins TRBV7-6 and TRBJ2-3; D might be TRBD1 (6 bases). Germline CDR1 reads SGHVS; CDR2 reads FNYEAQ. Trimming removed 4 bases from V and 7 bases from J, with 9 bases in between. The CDR3 runs 12 residues. This CDR3 reads CASSSRGNTQYF. The CDR3 DNA follows: TGTGCCAGCAGCTCCAGGGGTAATACGCAGTATTTT.

The CDR3 region is CASSPTGVGHVRGDTQYF. In DNA form, the CDR3 reads TGTGCCAGCAGCCCCACAGGGGTTGGGCACGTTCGGGGAGATACGCAGTATTTT. This chain connects TRBV4-2 to TRBJ2-3; 7 nucleotides align to TRBD1. The CDR3 has 18 amino acids. The trim removed 4 bases at V and 5 bases at J, leaving 18 bases unmatched. CDR1 is LGHNA, CDR2 YNFKEQ, per germline.

The chain is built from TRBV27 and TRBJ2-5; a weak D match, TRBD1 (5 bases). In germline, CDR1 is MNHEY, CDR2 SMNVEV (reference sequence). V was shortened by 5 bases and J by 2 bases, with 18 bases between the two germline ends. CDR3 length: 16 amino acids. The CDR3 DNA is TGTGCCAGCAGTCCAAATAATTCCGACAGACAAGAGACCCAGTACTTC. It encodes CASSPNNSDRQETQYF.

In this sample, this clonotype turned up a few times. The chain recombines TRBV11-2 with TRBJ2-5, with 7 bases that match TRBD1. V lost 3 bases, J lost 4 bases, and 8 bases stayed unmatched. This CDR3 has 15 amino acids. CDR1 is SGHAT, CDR2 FQNNGV, per germline. This CDR3 is CASSFTGAGRETQYF. CDR3 in DNA: TGTGCCAGCAGCTTTACAGGGGCAGGTAGAGAGACCCAGTACTTC. Full variable domain (missing parts from reference TRBV11-2 and TRBJ2-5): EAGVAQSPRYKIIEKRQSVAFWCNPISGHATLYWYQQILGQGPKLLIQFQNNGVVDDSQLPKDRFSAERLKGVDSTLKIQPAKLEDSAVYLCASSFTGAGRETQYFGPGTRLLVL.

This clonotype was observed a few times. The V gene is TRBV12-3 or TRBV12-4, the J gene TRBJ1-5; 10 bases line up with TRBD1. Trimming cost V 6 bases and J 9 bases; bases outside gene matches: 11. The CDR3 spans 15 residues. CDR3 sequence reads: CASSPGQGNRLPQHF. In DNA form, the CDR3 reads TGTGCCAGCAGCCCGGGACAGGGGAACAGGTTGCCCCAGCATTTT.

This sequence joins TRBV12-3 or TRBV12-4 and TRBJ1-5, with 8 bases matching TRBD1. V was clipped by 3 bases and J by 0 bases; unmatched bases: 4. The CDR3 has 16 amino acids. This CDR3 reads CASSFQGAYSNQPQHF. The CDR3, as DNA: TGTGCCAGCAGTTTCCAGGGGGCTTATAGCAATCAGCCCCAGCATTTT.

This clonotype appeared many times. The V call is TRBV6-1, the J call TRBJ2-3; 9 bases match TRBD1. Germline lookup yields CDR1 MNHNS and CDR2 SASEGT. The ends lost 5 bases at V and 4 bases at J; junction bases unmatched: 7. The CDR3 consists of 15 residues. The CDR3 DNA reads as TGTGCCAGCAGTCAAATTACAGGGGGCCCAGATACGCAGTATTTT. Its translation: CASSQITGGPDTQYF.

CDR3 nucleotide sequence: TGTGCCAGCAGCTTGGATGCACAGACTGGAAACACCATATATTTT. Its translation is CASSLDAQTGNTIYF. The J gene is TRBJ1-3, the V gene TRBV5-5, with D unresolved. Trimming cost V 0 bases and J 2 bases, with 9 bases left between them. This CDR3 has 15 amino acids. Germline values: CDR1 SGHKS, CDR2 YYEKEE (reference sequence).

This clonotype has ten or more counts. This chain uses TRBV7-8 with TRBJ2-3; possible D gene TRBD2, 6 bases. CDR3 length: 14 residues. The V gene's germline CDR1 is SGHVS and CDR2 FQNEAQ. V lost 1 base, J lost 2 bases, and 7 bases lay in between. The CDR3 is CASSLGRVTDTQYF. CDR3 coding DNA: TGTGCCAGCAGCTTAGGGAGGGTCACAGATACGCAGTATTTT.

This clonotype turned up a few times. The genes are TRBV3-1 and TRBJ1-1, with unresolved D. The CDR3 sequence is 13 residues long. Trimming removed 3 bases from V and 2 bases from J, with 7 bases in between. Germline loops: CDR1 LGHDT, CDR2 YNNKEL (reference sequence). CDR3 coding DNA: TGTGCCAGCAGCCAGAGTTCTAACACTGAAGCTTTCTTT. It is translated as CASSQSSNTEAFF.

V usage is TRBV19 and J usage is TRBJ2-7; 14 bases agree with TRBD2. V trimming: 4 bases; J trimming: 3 bases; junction bases outside the gene matches: 11. The CDR3 length is 18 residues. CDR1 LNHDA and CDR2 SQIVND come from the germline V gene (reference sequence). The CDR3 DNA follows: TGTGCCAGTAGTACGACCTATATGACTAGCGGGAGGGTCTACGAGCAGTACTTC. Residues: CASSTTYMTSGRVYEQYF.

This chain uses TRBV9 with TRBJ1-5, with D uncertain. From germline, CDR1 is SGDLS and CDR2 YYNGEE. V was shortened by 3 bases and J by 7 bases, with 11 bases between the two germline ends. CDR3 length equals 13 residues. The CDR3 sequence is CASSAGSDQPQHF. The CDR3 nucleotides read TGTGCCAGCAGCGCAGGTTCTGACCAGCCCCAGCATTTT. The whole variable domain, filled in from reference TRBV9 and TRBJ1-5, reads DSGVTQTPKHLITATGQRVTLRCSPRSGDLSVYWYQQSLDQGLQFLIQYYNGEERAKGNILERFSAQQFPDLHSELNLSSLELGDSALYFCASSAGSDQPQHFGDGTRLSIL.